This is a list of T cell receptor beta chains from one sample in a study of T-cell memory formation after mild COVID-19. Using its own MiXCR run on the 5' RACE reads, TCRdb lists one record per CDR3 protein. In the table there are some 410,000 distinct CDR3 sequences, less than 25% of which are singletons. Sequences were obtained from PBMCs or a T cell subset sorted from them (not recorded which). The source is an adult woman who had mild COVID-19 (a few samples of this study predate the infection). Cell type and time point are not known. Both conserved end residues are part of each CDR3. The D gene is left open where the match is weak. Not all rows give a size; the values are once, few, many and, for expanded clones, a class.

V gene: TRBV5-5
clone size: .
D gene: TRBD1
J gene: TRBJ2-2
CDR3 DNA: TGTGCCAGCAGCCAAAACAGGGGCGCCGGGGAGCTGTTTTTT
CDR3 protein: CASSQNRGAGELFF

V gene: TRBV5-4
clone size: .
D gene: .
J gene: TRBJ2-2
CDR3 DNA: TGTGCCAGCAGCTTGGACAGCGGAAACACCGGGGAGCTGTTTTTT
CDR3 protein: CASSLDSGNTGELFF

V gene: TRBV20-1
clone size: few
D gene: .
J gene: TRBJ1-2
CDR3 DNA: TGCAGTGCTAGAGATCCGGCTAACTATGGCTACACCTTC
CDR3 protein: CSARDPANYGYTF

V gene: TRBV7-2
clone size: .
D gene: .
J gene: TRBJ2-1
CDR3 DNA: TGTGCCAGCAGCTTAGGCAGGTACAACAATGAGCAGTTCTTC
CDR3 protein: CASSLGRYNNEQFF

V gene: TRBV9
clone size: few
D gene: TRBD2
J gene: TRBJ2-5
CDR3 DNA: TGTGCCAGCAGCGTTTTAGCGGGGGGCCCCCAAGAGACCCAGTACTTC
CDR3 protein: CASSVLAGGPQETQYF

V gene: TRBV10-3
clone size: .
D gene: .
J gene: TRBJ2-1
CDR3 DNA: TGTGCCATCAGTGAGTCTGTTGAGCAGTTCTTC
CDR3 protein: CAISESVEQFF

V gene: TRBV7-9
clone size: .
D gene: .
J gene: TRBJ1-5
CDR3 DNA: TGTGCCAGCAGCTTAGGGGGGGAACAGCAGCCCCAGCATTTT
CDR3 protein: CASSLGGEQQPQHF

V gene: TRBV18
clone size: .
D gene: .
J gene: TRBJ2-2
CDR3 DNA: TGTGCCAGCTCACCACGGCAAATCGCGAACACCGGGGAGCTGTTTTTT
CDR3 protein: CASSPRQIANTGELFF

V gene: TRBV9
clone size: .
D gene: .
J gene: TRBJ1-5
CDR3 DNA: TGTGCCAGCAGCGCGGGGGGCAATAGCAATCAGCCCCAGCATTTT
CDR3 protein: CASSAGGNSNQPQHF

V gene: TRBV5-1
clone size: .
D gene: .
J gene: TRBJ2-5
CDR3 DNA: TGCGCCAGCAGCCTGGACGTACCTCAAGAGACCCAGTACTTC
CDR3 protein: CASSLDVPQETQYF

V gene: TRBV12-3/TRBV12-4
clone size: few
D gene: .
J gene: TRBJ2-3
CDR3 DNA: TGTGCCAGCAGTTTTCCCAACGCGGTAGGGTATTTT
CDR3 protein: CASSFPNAVGYF

V gene: TRBV7-6
clone size: few
D gene: TRBD1
J gene: TRBJ2-7
CDR3 DNA: TGTGCCAGCAGCCCGACAGGGGTTTGGTCCTACGAGCAGTACTTC
CDR3 protein: CASSPTGVWSYEQYF

V gene: TRBV6-6
clone size: .
D gene: .
J gene: TRBJ2-7
CDR3 DNA: TGTGCCACAGTGGGCGGAACCTACGAGCAGTACTTC
CDR3 protein: CATVGGTYEQYF

V gene: TRBV11-3
clone size: .
D gene: .
J gene: TRBJ2-3
CDR3 DNA: TGTGCCAGCAGCCGGGGGTGGGGTCCCACAGATACGCAGTATTTT
CDR3 protein: CASSRGWGPTDTQYF

V gene: TRBV6-5
clone size: .
D gene: .
J gene: TRBJ2-7
CDR3 DNA: TGTGCCAGCAGCCAGGACGGCGGGCGCGAGCAGTACTTC
CDR3 protein: CASSQDGGREQYF

V gene: TRBV5-5
clone size: .
D gene: .
J gene: TRBJ1-2
CDR3 DNA: TGTGCCAGCAGCCCGGCCCCGGGACTTTTTAGCTATGGCTACACCTTC
CDR3 protein: CASSPAPGLFSYGYTF

V gene: TRBV5-1
clone size: .
D gene: TRBD2
J gene: TRBJ2-3
CDR3 DNA: TGCGCCAGCAGCTTGCCAGCCGGGACTAGGCAGACAGATACGCAGTATTTT
CDR3 protein: CASSLPAGTRQTDTQYF

V gene: TRBV29-1
clone size: many
D gene: TRBD2
J gene: TRBJ2-5
CDR3 DNA: TGCAGCGTTACCCCCTCGGGGGGTGGAATAGAGACCCAGTACTTC
CDR3 protein: CSVTPSGGGIETQYF

V gene: TRBV6-2/TRBV6-3
clone size: few
D gene: TRBD2
J gene: TRBJ2-1
CDR3 DNA: TGTGCCAGCAGTTACGTAGCGGGAGGGCTCTACAATGAGCAGTTCTTC
CDR3 protein: CASSYVAGGLYNEQFF

V gene: TRBV7-9
clone size: .
D gene: .
J gene: TRBJ2-3
CDR3 DNA: TGTGCCAGCTATAGGCAGACCAGCACAGATACGCAGTATTTT
CDR3 protein: CASYRQTSTDTQYF

V gene: TRBV12-3/TRBV12-4
clone size: few
D gene: .
J gene: TRBJ1-1
CDR3 DNA: TGTGCCAGCAGTCTTAGAACCTGGGGCACTGAAGCTTTCTTT
CDR3 protein: CASSLRTWGTEAFF

V gene: TRBV4-2
clone size: .
D gene: .
J gene: TRBJ2-3
CDR3 DNA: TGTGCCAGCAGCCAAGTGCCAGATACGCAGTATTTT
CDR3 protein: CASSQVPDTQYF

V gene: TRBV29-1
clone size: .
D gene: .
J gene: TRBJ1-1
CDR3 DNA: TGCAGCGTCTTTGGCCGGGCAGGGCGAACTGAAGCTTTCTTT
CDR3 protein: CSVFGRAGRTEAFF

V gene: TRBV4-2
clone size: few
D gene: .
J gene: TRBJ2-3
CDR3 DNA: TGTGCCAGCAGCCAAGATTTACAGAGATTCACAGATACGCAGTATTTT
CDR3 protein: CASSQDLQRFTDTQYF

V gene: TRBV12-3/TRBV12-4
clone size: few
D gene: .
J gene: TRBJ1-4
CDR3 DNA: TGTGCCAGCAGTCCTATGGGGGAGAGGTATGAAAAACTGTTTTTT
CDR3 protein: CASSPMGERYEKLFF

V gene: TRBV20-1
clone size: few
D gene: TRBD2
J gene: TRBJ2-1
CDR3 DNA: TGCAGTGCCCAGGGACTAGCCACCAGTTGGGGTGAGCAGTTCTTC
CDR3 protein: CSAQGLATSWGEQFF

V gene: TRBV6-2/TRBV6-3
clone size: .
D gene: .
J gene: TRBJ2-1
CDR3 DNA: TGTGCCAGCAGTTACGTATTCAATGAGCAGTTCTTC
CDR3 protein: CASSYVFNEQFF

V gene: TRBV27
clone size: .
D gene: TRBD1
J gene: TRBJ2-7
CDR3 DNA: TGTGCCAGCAGCTCCCGGTCAGGGGGCCCCTACGAGCAGTACTTC
CDR3 protein: CASSSRSGGPYEQYF

V gene: TRBV19
clone size: few
D gene: .
J gene: TRBJ2-5
CDR3 DNA: TGTGCCTCCAAGGGAAGCCAAGAGACCCAGTACTTC
CDR3 protein: CASKGSQETQYF

V gene: TRBV6-1
clone size: .
D gene: .
J gene: TRBJ2-3
CDR3 DNA: TGTGCCAGCAGTGAAACCCAAACGGCGGCGGATACGCAGTATTTT
CDR3 protein: CASSETQTAADTQYF

V gene: TRBV20-1
clone size: few
D gene: TRBD2
J gene: TRBJ2-7
CDR3 DNA: TGCAGTGCCCGAGCCGCGGGACTAGCGGGTGTACGGGGCTACGAGCAGTACTTC
CDR3 protein: CSARAAGLAGVRGYEQYF

V gene: TRBV24-1
clone size: few
D gene: .
J gene: TRBJ2-2
CDR3 DNA: TGTGCCACCAGTGATTGGACGAACACCGGGGAGCTGTTTTTT
CDR3 protein: CATSDWTNTGELFF

V gene: TRBV30
clone size: .
D gene: TRBD2
J gene: TRBJ2-1
CDR3 DNA: TGTGCCTGGAGTGTGGCGGGAGCCTTCGGTGAGCAGTTCTTC
CDR3 protein: CAWSVAGAFGEQFF

V gene: TRBV4-2
clone size: .
D gene: TRBD1
J gene: TRBJ2-1
CDR3 DNA: TGTGCCAGCAGCCAAGATGATAGGGACAGTGGGGACGTGCAGTTCTTC
CDR3 protein: CASSQDDRDSGDVQFF

V gene: TRBV30
clone size: few
D gene: TRBD2
J gene: TRBJ2-2
CDR3 DNA: TGTGCCTGGAGTGAACCACTAGCGGGAAAAACCGGGGAGCTGTTTTTT
CDR3 protein: CAWSEPLAGKTGELFF

V gene: TRBV5-1
clone size: few
D gene: .
J gene: TRBJ2-1
CDR3 DNA: TGCGCCAGCAGCTTCCTTCTAGGGACCGGGGATGAGCAGTTCTTC
CDR3 protein: CASSFLLGTGDEQFF

V gene: TRBV2
clone size: .
D gene: .
J gene: TRBJ1-1
CDR3 DNA: TGTGCCAGCAAGCAGGGCGGGACTGAAGCTTTCTTT
CDR3 protein: CASKQGGTEAFF

V gene: TRBV7-2
clone size: many
D gene: .
J gene: TRBJ1-5
CDR3 DNA: TGTGCCAGCAGCTTCTTCGGGGCGGTTCAGCCCCAGCATTTT
CDR3 protein: CASSFFGAVQPQHF

V gene: TRBV5-1
clone size: .
D gene: .
J gene: TRBJ1-1
CDR3 DNA: TGCGCCAGCAGCGGAGGCAGGACGAACTCTGAAGCTTTCTTT
CDR3 protein: CASSGGRTNSEAFF

V gene: TRBV7-2
clone size: many
D gene: TRBD2
J gene: TRBJ2-7
CDR3 DNA: TGTGCCAGCAGCTTTAGCGGGTTCCCCTACGAGCAGTACTTC
CDR3 protein: CASSFSGFPYEQYF

V gene: TRBV2
clone size: few
D gene: .
J gene: TRBJ2-7
CDR3 DNA: TGTGCCAGCAGTGAAGAAAGAGGGTTTGGCGAGCAGTACTTC
CDR3 protein: CASSEERGFGEQYF

V gene: TRBV24-1
clone size: few
D gene: TRBD2
J gene: TRBJ2-1
CDR3 DNA: TGTGCCACCAGTGATGCTAGCGGGGTTGGTGAGCAGTTCTTC
CDR3 protein: CATSDASGVGEQFF

V gene: TRBV18
clone size: .
D gene: .
J gene: TRBJ2-1
CDR3 DNA: TGTGCCAGCTCAACACGGGACAATATTCACAATGAGCAGTTCTTC
CDR3 protein: CASSTRDNIHNEQFF

V gene: TRBV7-6
clone size: .
D gene: TRBD2
J gene: TRBJ2-5
CDR3 DNA: TGTGCCAGCAGCCCTTACTTGACTAGCTCGGGGTCCGAGACCCAGTACTTC
CDR3 protein: CASSPYLTSSGSETQYF

V gene: TRBV10-3
clone size: .
D gene: .
J gene: TRBJ1-1
CDR3 DNA: TGTGCCATCAGTGAGCAGGGAAGTAGCACTGAAGCTTTCTTT
CDR3 protein: CAISEQGSSTEAFF

V gene: TRBV5-1
clone size: .
D gene: .
J gene: TRBJ2-1
CDR3 DNA: TGCGCCAGCACAGATACCTACAATGAGCAGTTCTTC
CDR3 protein: CASTDTYNEQFF

V gene: TRBV6-1
clone size: .
D gene: .
J gene: TRBJ1-3
CDR3 DNA: TGTGCCAGCGCGGTTGCTCACACCTCTGGAAACACCATATATTTT
CDR3 protein: CASAVAHTSGNTIYF

V gene: TRBV7-8
clone size: few
D gene: TRBD2
J gene: TRBJ2-2
CDR3 DNA: TGTGCCAGCAGCTGGGGACTAGCGGGGCTCACCGGGGAGCTGTTTTTT
CDR3 protein: CASSWGLAGLTGELFF

V gene: TRBV19
clone size: .
D gene: .
J gene: TRBJ2-3
CDR3 DNA: TGTGCCAGTAGTATCGGCCAACCCTTCACAGATACGCAGTATTTT
CDR3 protein: CASSIGQPFTDTQYF

V gene: TRBV7-2
clone size: .
D gene: TRBD1
J gene: TRBJ2-3
CDR3 DNA: TGTGCCAGCAGCTTAGGAGGGGCAGGGGGCCCAGATACGCAGTATTTT
CDR3 protein: CASSLGGAGGPDTQYF

V gene: TRBV20-1
clone size: few
D gene: TRBD2
J gene: TRBJ2-3
CDR3 DNA: TGCAGTGCTAGGGGACTAGCTATCGATACGCAGTATTTT
CDR3 protein: CSARGLAIDTQYF

V gene: TRBV2
clone size: .
D gene: .
J gene: TRBJ2-7
CDR3 DNA: TGTGCCAGCAGGGACAGCTATTACGAGCAGTACTTC
CDR3 protein: CASRDSYYEQYF

V gene: TRBV29-1
clone size: .
D gene: .
J gene: TRBJ2-7
CDR3 DNA: TGCAGCGCTGGGCAGGGTAACTACGAGCAGTACTTC
CDR3 protein: CSAGQGNYEQYF

V gene: TRBV20-1
clone size: few
D gene: .
J gene: TRBJ2-3
CDR3 DNA: TGCAGTACTAATACGCAGTATTTT
CDR3 protein: CSTNTQYF